This T cell receptor beta chain comes out of a study of blood T cell repertoires in COVID-19. Study summary: The United States, Italy and Spain supplied acute and convalescent COVID-19 samples. T cells, B-cell-depleted T cells, or PBMCs provided the cDNA or gDNA that served as material.

Per germline, CDR1 SGHRS and CDR2 YFSETQ. The ends were cut back, 0 bases at V and 3 bases at J, with 6 bases in the middle. The CDR3 totals 14 residues. As for this clone: The sample holds other DNA sequences that translate to the same CDR3.

Per the authors' pipeline: Quantification of nucleated cells was approximated via reference gene primer amplification. The data were produced by immunoSEQ multiplex PCR, yet TCRdb's version contains in-frame clones alone and is incomplete. The DNA was the basis for D and trimming; V, J and clone size are from that table. The top ten clones hold approximately 1.3% of a sample with roughly 220,000 clones, about four fifths of them seen once. This rearrangement joins TRBV5-1 to TRBJ1-4; maybe TRBD1 (5 bases). The specimen sequenced was PBMCs or T cells enriched from blood (not recorded which). This receptor was taken from a middle-aged woman with acute COVID-19. For the CDR3, the DNA is TGCGCCAGCAGCTTGGCAGGGTCTAATGAAAAACTGTTTTTT. This codes for CASSLAGSNEKLFF. The entire variable domain, with the rest obtained from reference TRBV5-1 and TRBJ1-4, is as follows: KAGVTQTPRYLIKTRGQQVTLSCSPISGHRSVSWYQQTPGQGLQFLFEYFSETQRNKGNFPGRFSGRQFSNSRSEMNVSTLELGDSALYLCASSLAGSNEKLFFGSGTQLSVL.